What follows are 2 T cell receptor beta chains derived from one specimen sequenced in a study of cytomegalovirus exposure and HLA in healthy donors. Researchers ran the PCR with 60 Vbeta and 13 Jbeta primers. Some clones are missing from TCRdb's copy, which holds only in-frame ones; the method was immunoSEQ multiplex PCR. This sample carries 200,000 or so clones, roughly 80% of them seen once, and the ten largest clones take 3.8%. The sample consisted of PBMCs. All receptors come from a man in his fifties or sixties in good health and CMV-seronegative.

This clone was detected only once. This sequence joins TRBV19 and TRBJ1-1; a weak D match, TRBD1 (5 bases). The V gene's germline CDR1 is LNHDA and CDR2 SQIVND (reference sequence). Trimming took 10 bases from V and 4 from J, leaving 16 bases between them. The CDR3 loop spans 13 amino acids. CDR3 in amino acids: CATSQGVGTEAFF. The CDR3 DNA sequence: TGTGCCACCTCGCAGGGCGTAGGCACTGAAGCTTTCTTT.

V gene TRBV19 combines with J gene TRBJ2-7; TRBD1 matches 9 bases. Germline V gene data show CDR1 as LNHDA and CDR2 as SQIVND (reference sequence). The CDR3 totals 15 residues. With 0 bases clipped from V and 4 bases from J, the junction kept 4 bases outside the gene matches. The CDR3 DNA reads as TGTGCCAGTAGTATAGACGGACAGGGGCTTTACGAGCAGTACTTC. Translating gives CASSIDGQGLYEQYF.